This T cell receptor (beta chain) was found in a study of OX40 agonist ivuxolimab in advanced cancers. Regarding the study as a whole: Expanded clones were, on average, more numerous in CD8+ T cells than in CD4+. Among patients with partial responses at 0.1-3.0 mg/kg, clonal expansion was among the lowest.

On this clone: Its antigen is not identified.

Data came from immunoSEQ multiplex PCR; TCRdb stores just in-frame clones and leaves some out. The profile shows 65,000 to 90,000 clones, under 95% of them singletons. Sample: CD4+ or CD8+ T cells sorted from blood, taken in a trial of the OX40 agonist ivuxolimab. The TCR comes from an adult with an advanced solid tumor such as melanoma, head and neck, liver or kidney cancer.

CDR3 sequence (DNA): TGTGCCAGCAGCCCCATGGGACAGGGGGCCTTCTACGAGCAGTACTTC. Protein product: CASSPMGQGAFYEQYF. The chain uses TRBV9 and TRBJ2-7, with 12 bases fitting TRBD1. The CDR3 loop spans 16 amino acids. The trim removed 4 bases at V and 3 bases at J, leaving 8 bases unmatched. Germline V gene data show CDR1 as SGDLS and CDR2 as YYNGEE.